A selection of T cell receptor beta chains follows, all from one sample in a study of cytomegalovirus exposure and HLA in healthy donors. TCRdb's copy holds only in-frame clones and misses some; the assay was immunoSEQ multiplex PCR. The data contain more than 90,000 clones, about 66% of them singletons. Specimen: PBMCs. The receptors shown here come from a boy aged 5-17 years in good health and CMV-seropositive. The CDR3 runs from the conserved cysteine through the conserved F or W. Each record gives: J gene, V gene, D gene, clone size, CDR3 protein, CDR3 DNA. D genes are given only for firm matches. Clone sizes are given selectively: once, few, many, or a class where the clone is expanded.

J: TRBJ1-6
V: TRBV2
D: .
size: .
CDR3: CASSERLMDSPLHF
DNA: TGTGCCAGCAGTGAGAGACTCATGGATTCACCCCTCCACTTT

J: TRBJ2-3
V: TRBV18
D: .
size: few
CDR3: CASSRPPGVEDTQYF
DNA: TGTGCCAGCTCAAGACCACCGGGGGTAGAGGATACGCAGTATTTT

J: TRBJ2-7
V: TRBV4-2
D: .
size: .
CDR3: CASRDPGTNYEQYF
DNA: TGTGCCAGCAGGGATCCGGGAACAAATTACGAGCAGTACTTC

J: TRBJ2-5
V: TRBV5-4
D: .
size: .
CDR3: CASSLLGEGTQYF
DNA: TGTGCCAGCAGCTTGTTAGGGGAAGGGACCCAGTACTTC

J: TRBJ1-2
V: TRBV30
D: .
size: few
CDR3: CAVDGYTF
DNA: TGTGCCGTCGATGGCTACACCTTC

J: TRBJ1-1
V: TRBV25-1
D: TRBD1
size: .
CDR3: CASSPQGDLRTGSTEAFF
DNA: TGTGCCAGCAGTCCACAAGGAGACTTACGGACAGGGAGCACTGAAGCTTTCTTT

J: TRBJ1-6
V: TRBV2
D: .
size: few
CDR3: CASSTRDTGSRSPLHF
DNA: TGTGCCAGCAGTACCCGGGACACCGGCTCGAGGTCACCCCTCCACTTT

J: TRBJ2-1
V: TRBV2
D: TRBD2
size: .
CDR3: CASRVAGGNNEQFF
DNA: TGTGCCAGCAGGGTAGCGGGGGGGAACAATGAGCAGTTCTTC

J: TRBJ2-3
V: TRBV19
D: TRBD2
size: .
CDR3: CASSMTSGSTDTQYF
DNA: TGTGCCAGTAGTATGACTAGCGGGAGCACAGATACGCAGTATTTT

J: TRBJ1-1
V: TRBV7-6
D: TRBD1
size: .
CDR3: CASSGTGVEAFF
DNA: TGTGCCAGCAGCGGAACAGGGGTCGAAGCTTTCTTT

J: TRBJ1-1
V: TRBV7-8
D: .
size: .
CDR3: CASSSSRLIGEAFF
DNA: TGTGCCAGCAGCTCCTCTCGTCTCATCGGTGAAGCTTTCTTT

J: TRBJ2-2
V: TRBV9
D: .
size: once
CDR3: CASSVRQFTGELFF
DNA: TGTGCCAGCAGCGTAAGACAGTTCACCGGGGAGCTGTTTTTT

J: TRBJ1-3
V: TRBV30
D: .
size: .
CDR3: CAWGTGAGNTIYF
DNA: TGTGCCTGGGGAACTGGAGCTGGAAACACCATATATTTT

J: TRBJ1-1
V: TRBV5-6
D: .
size: few
CDR3: CASSLWGEESEAFF
DNA: TGTGCCAGCAGCTTATGGGGGGAGGAATCTGAAGCTTTCTTT

J: TRBJ2-7
V: TRBV5-1
D: .
size: .
CDR3: CASSRSTGDYEQYF
DNA: TGCGCCAGCTCCCGGTCGACAGGCGACTACGAGCAGTACTTC

J: TRBJ1-2
V: TRBV15
D: .
size: .
CDR3: CATSRDSGASTGYTF
DNA: TGTGCCACCAGCAGAGATTCAGGGGCCTCAACTGGCTACACCTTC

J: TRBJ2-1
V: TRBV30
D: TRBD2
size: .
CDR3: CACVGTSNSYEQFF
DNA: TGTGCCTGTGTCGGGACTAGCAATTCGTATGAGCAGTTCTTC